Sequencing of this T cell receptor (beta chain) was carried out in a study of cytomegalovirus exposure and HLA in healthy donors. V lost 6 bases to trimming and J lost 6 bases; unmatched junction nucleotides: 11. Looked up from germline, CDR1 is MNHEY and CDR2 is SMNVEV (reference sequence). The CDR3 runs to 14 residues. Primers included in the PCR were 60 Vbeta and 13 Jbeta primers. The data were produced by immunoSEQ multiplex PCR, yet TCRdb's version contains in-frame clones alone and is incomplete. In the table there are more than 70,000 clones, around four fifths of which are singletons. A remark on this clone: Its antigen is currently unknown.

Broader study findings: As immune exposure information, only CMV serostatus was available.

The V call is TRBV27, the J call TRBJ2-7; 7 bases are shared with TRBD1. The receptor was derived from a man in his fifties in good health and CMV-seropositive. Material for sequencing was PBMCs. In DNA form, the CDR3 reads TGTGCCAGCAGCTCCGGGACAGAGGTCCTCGAGCAGTACTTC. Translation: CASSSGTEVLEQYF.